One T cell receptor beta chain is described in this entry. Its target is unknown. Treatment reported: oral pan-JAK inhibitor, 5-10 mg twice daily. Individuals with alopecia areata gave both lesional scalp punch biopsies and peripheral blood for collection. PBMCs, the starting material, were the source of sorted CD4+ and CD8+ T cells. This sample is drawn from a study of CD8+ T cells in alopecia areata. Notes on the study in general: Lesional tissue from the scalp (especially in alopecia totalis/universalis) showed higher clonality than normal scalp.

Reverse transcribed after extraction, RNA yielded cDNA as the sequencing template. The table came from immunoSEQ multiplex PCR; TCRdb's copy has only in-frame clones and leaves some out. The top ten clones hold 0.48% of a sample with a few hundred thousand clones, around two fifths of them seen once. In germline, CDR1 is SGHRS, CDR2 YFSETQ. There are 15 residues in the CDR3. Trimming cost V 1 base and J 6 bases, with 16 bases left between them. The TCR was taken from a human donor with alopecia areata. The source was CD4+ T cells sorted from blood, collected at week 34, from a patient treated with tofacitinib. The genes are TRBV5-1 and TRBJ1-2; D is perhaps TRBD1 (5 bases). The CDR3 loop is CASSLNPQGLDGYTF. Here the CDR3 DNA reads TGCGCCAGCAGCTTGAACCCGCAGGGTTTAGATGGCTACACCTTC.